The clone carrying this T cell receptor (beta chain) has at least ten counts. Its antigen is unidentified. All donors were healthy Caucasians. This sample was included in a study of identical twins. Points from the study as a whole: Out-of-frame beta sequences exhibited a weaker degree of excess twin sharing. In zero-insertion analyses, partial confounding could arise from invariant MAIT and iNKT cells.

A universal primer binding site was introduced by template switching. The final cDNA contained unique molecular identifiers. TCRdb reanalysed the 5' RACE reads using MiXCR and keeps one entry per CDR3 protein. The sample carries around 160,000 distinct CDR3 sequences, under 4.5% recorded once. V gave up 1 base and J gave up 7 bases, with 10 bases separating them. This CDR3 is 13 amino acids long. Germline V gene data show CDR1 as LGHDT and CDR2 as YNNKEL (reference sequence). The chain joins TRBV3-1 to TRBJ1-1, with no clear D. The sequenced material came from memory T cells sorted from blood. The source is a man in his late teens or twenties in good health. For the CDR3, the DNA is TGTGCCAGCAGCCAAGGGGTTGGTGGTGAAGCTTTCTTT. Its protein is CASSQGVGGEAFF.